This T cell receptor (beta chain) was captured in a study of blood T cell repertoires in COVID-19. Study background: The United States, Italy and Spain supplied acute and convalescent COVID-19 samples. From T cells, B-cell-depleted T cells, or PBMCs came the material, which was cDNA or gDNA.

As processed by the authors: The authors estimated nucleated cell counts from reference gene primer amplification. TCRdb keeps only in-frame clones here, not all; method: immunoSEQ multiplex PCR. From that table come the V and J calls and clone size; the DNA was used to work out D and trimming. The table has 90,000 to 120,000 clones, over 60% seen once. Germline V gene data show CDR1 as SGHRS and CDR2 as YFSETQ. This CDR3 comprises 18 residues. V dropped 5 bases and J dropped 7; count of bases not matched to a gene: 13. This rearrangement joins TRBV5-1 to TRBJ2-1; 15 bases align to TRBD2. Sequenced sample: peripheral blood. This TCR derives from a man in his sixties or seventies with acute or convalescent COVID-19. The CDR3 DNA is TGCGCCAGCAGGCCTTCTACGGGACTAGCGGGGGGAGTGAATGAGCAGTTCTTC. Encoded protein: CASRPSTGLAGGVNEQFF.